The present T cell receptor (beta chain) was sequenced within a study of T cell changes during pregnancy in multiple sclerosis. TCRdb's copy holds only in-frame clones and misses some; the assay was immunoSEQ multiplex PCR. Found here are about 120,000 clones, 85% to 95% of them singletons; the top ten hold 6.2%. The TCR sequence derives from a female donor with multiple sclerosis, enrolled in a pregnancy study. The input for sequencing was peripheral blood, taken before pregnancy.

This chain's CDR3 is CASSLVRGGRPEAEAFF. The CDR3, as DNA: TGTGCCAGCAGCTTAGTAAGGGGGGGAAGGCCAGAGGCTGAAGCTTTCTTT. V and J are TRBV11-2 and TRBJ1-1, with D perhaps TRBD1 (6 bases). The CDR3 sequence is 17 residues long. The V gene lost 1 base and the J gene lost 6 bases, with 21 bases spanning the gap. In germline, CDR1 is SGHAT, CDR2 FQNNGV.